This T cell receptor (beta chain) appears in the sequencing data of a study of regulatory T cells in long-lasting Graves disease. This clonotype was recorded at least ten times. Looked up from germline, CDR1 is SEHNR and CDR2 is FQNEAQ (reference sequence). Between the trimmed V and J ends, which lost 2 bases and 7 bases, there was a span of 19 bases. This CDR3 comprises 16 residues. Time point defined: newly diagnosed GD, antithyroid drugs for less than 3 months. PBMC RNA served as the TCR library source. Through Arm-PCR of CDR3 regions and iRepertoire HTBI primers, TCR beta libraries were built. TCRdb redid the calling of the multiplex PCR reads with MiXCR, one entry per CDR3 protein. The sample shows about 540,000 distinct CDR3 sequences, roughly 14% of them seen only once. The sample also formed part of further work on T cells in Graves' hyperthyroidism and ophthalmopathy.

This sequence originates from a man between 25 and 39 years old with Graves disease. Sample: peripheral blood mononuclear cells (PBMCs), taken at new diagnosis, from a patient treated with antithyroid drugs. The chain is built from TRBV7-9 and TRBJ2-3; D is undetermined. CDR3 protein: CASSLQVLLESNTQYF. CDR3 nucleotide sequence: TGTGCCAGCAGCTTACAGGTCCTTCTGGAAAGCAATACGCAGTATTTT.